The 27 T cell receptor beta chains listed next were all sequenced from one sample in a study of cytomegalovirus exposure and HLA in healthy donors. 60 Vbeta and 13 Jbeta primers were used in PCR. Clones were sequenced by immunoSEQ multiplex PCR, and TCRdb holds only the in-frame ones, with some missing. Among 100,000 or so clones, about 81% were seen once, and the ten largest hold 10%. The sequencing input was PBMCs. These receptors were taken from a man in his fifties in good health and CMV-seronegative.

This clone was observed a single time. A read error is likely, as this CDR3 ends without the conserved phenylalanine or tryptophan. V is TRBV6-6 and J is TRBJ2-7, with D perhaps TRBD1 (6 bases). Trimming stripped 5 bases from V and 2 bases from J, with 7 bases between. CDR1 and CDR2 from the germline V gene are MNHNY and SVGAGI (reference sequence). The CDR3 covers 12 residues. This CDR3 is CASSRTAYEQYL. As DNA, the CDR3 is TGTGCCAGCAGTCGGACAGCCTACGAGCAGTACCTC.

The V call is TRBV7-2, the J call TRBJ2-7; 7 bases map to TRBD1. Germline V gene sequence: CDR1 SGHTA, CDR2 FQGNSA. The CDR3 extends over 15 amino acids. J lost 0 bases, V lost 3 bases, and 5 bases had no gene match. The CDR3: CASSFPTGSSYEQYF. The CDR3 bases are TGTGCCAGCAGCTTCCCGACAGGGAGCTCCTACGAGCAGTACTTC.

This clone came up a few times. V gene TRBV2 combines with J gene TRBJ2-3, with 8 nucleotides matching TRBD2. The CDR3 loop spans 16 amino acids. Looked up from germline, CDR1 is SNHLY and CDR2 is FYNNEI. V lost 3 bases and J lost 5; bases outside the gene matches: 10. CDR3 bases: TGTGCCAGCAGTGATAGGCCTCTCCGGGGGGGAGATACGCAGTATTTT. Translated, it gives CASSDRPLRGGDTQYF.

This clone has more than one count but fewer than ten. The gene calls are TRBV4-3 and TRBJ2-5, with TRBD1 matching 10 bases. Germline V gives CDR1 LGHNA, CDR2 YSLEER. The CDR3 sequence is 16 residues long. The junction had 3 bases not matched to a gene; V was cut back by 0 bases and J by 2 bases. The CDR3: CASSQDPGQGQETQYF. The CDR3 bases are TGCGCCAGCAGCCAAGATCCGGGACAGGGGCAAGAGACCCAGTACTTC.

V is TRBV18 and J is TRBJ2-7, with TRBD2 matching over 8 bases. The CDR3 is 16 residues long. CDR1 is KGHSH, CDR2 LQKENI, per germline. Trimming at V came to 1 base and at J to 4 bases, leaving 9 bases not matched to a gene. CDR3 amino acids: CASSPRDGLAGYEQYF. The CDR3 DNA is TGTGCCAGCTCACCACGTGACGGACTAGCCGGTTACGAGCAGTACTTC.

J is TRBJ1-6 and V is TRBV29-1, with 9 bases aligning to TRBD1. The V gene's germline CDR1 is SQVTM and CDR2 ANQGSEA. The J segment lost 2 bases and the V segment lost 4 bases, leaving 6 bases of the junction unmatched. The CDR3 is 16 amino acids. The CDR3: CSVGWGQGPYNSPLHF. In DNA, the CDR3 is TGCAGCGTTGGGTGGGGACAGGGCCCCTATAATTCACCCCTCCACTTT.

V and J are TRBV18 and TRBJ2-7; 8 nucleotides line up with TRBD1. The CDR3 has 14 amino acids. Looked up from germline, CDR1 is KGHSH and CDR2 is LQKENI. V lost 3 bases to trimming and J lost 3 bases; unmatched junction nucleotides: 4. This CDR3 is CASSPRTGLYEQYF. In DNA, the CDR3 is TGTGCCAGCTCACCCCGGACAGGGCTCTACGAGCAGTACTTC.

The chain combines TRBV5-1 with TRBJ1-4; TRBD1 is a possible D gene (6 bases). Trimming cost V 7 bases and J 8 bases, with 21 bases left between them. Germline values: CDR1 SGHRS, CDR2 YFSETQ. There are 15 residues in the CDR3. For the CDR3, the DNA is TGCGCCAGCCCGCAGGGGTGGGCCCTAAGGGAAAAACTGTTTTTT. Protein: CASPQGWALREKLFF.

The rearrangement uses TRBV5-1 and TRBJ2-6, with 9 positions matching TRBD2. This CDR3 spans 15 amino acids. V lost 4 bases and J lost 5; bases outside the gene matches: 4. Germline values: CDR1 SGHRS, CDR2 YFSETQ. CDR3: CASSLSGGRANVLTF. The CDR3 bases are TGCGCCAGCAGCCTCAGCGGGGGGAGGGCCAACGTCCTGACTTTC.

This chain connects TRBV15 to TRBJ2-5; perhaps TRBD1 as D (6 bases). The J call may be faulty, since TRBJ2-7 better matches the DNA end. The CDR3 length is 14 residues. CDR1 is LNHNV, CDR2 YYDKDF, per germline (reference sequence). The CDR3 nucleotides are TGTGCCACCAGCAGAGACAGGGGCAACTACGAGCAGTACTTC. This encodes CATSRDRGNYEQYF.

This chain links TRBV4-2 with TRBJ2-7, with 13 bases matching TRBD2. There are 18 residues in the CDR3. J was trimmed by 0 bases and V by 2 bases; bases with no gene match: 7. CDR1 and CDR2 (germline): LGHNA, YNFKEQ. Here the CDR3 reads CASSQLTSGRPRSYEQYF. The CDR3 DNA is TGTGCCAGCAGCCAACTGACTAGCGGGAGGCCACGCTCCTACGAGCAGTACTTC.

V usage is TRBV6-1 and J usage is TRBJ2-1; D possibly corresponds to TRBD2 (6 bases). The CDR3 spans 15 residues. The germline gives CDR1 MNHNS, CDR2 SASEGT. Trimming stripped 6 bases from V and 7 bases from J, with 19 bases between. Here the CDR3 DNA reads TGTGCCAGCAGGGTGACTAGAGGGGTTTTGAATGAGCAGTTCTTC. Residues: CASRVTRGVLNEQFF.

The chain has TRBV5-1 and TRBJ1-2; D is unresolved. Deletions cut 3 bases from V and 4 bases from J, with 13 bases between. There are 14 residues in the CDR3. CDR1 is SGHRS and CDR2 is YFSETQ in the germline V gene. Here the CDR3 reads CASSSGDAGYGYTF. Here the CDR3 DNA reads TGCGCCAGCAGCTCCGGTGATGCGGGCTATGGCTACACCTTC.

This clone was found once. The chain couples TRBV6-1 to TRBJ2-7; tentative D call: TRBD1 (5 bases). The V gene lost 0 bases and the J gene lost 6 bases, with 9 bases spanning the gap. The CDR3 is 13 amino acids. The germline V gene has CDR1 MNHNS and CDR2 SASEGT. In nucleotides, the CDR3 is TGTGCCAGCAGTGAAGCGAACAGGCCCGAGCAGTACTTC. Its protein product is CASSEANRPEQYF.

The chain uses TRBV5-1 and TRBJ2-2; 8 nucleotides align to TRBD1. This CDR3 has 16 amino acids. With V trimmed by 4 bases and J by 0 bases, 5 bases remained unmatched. The germline V gene has CDR1 SGHRS and CDR2 YFSETQ. CDR3 sequence: CASSPRTGPNTGELFF. The CDR3 DNA is TGCGCCAGCAGCCCGAGGACAGGGCCGAACACCGGGGAGCTGTTTTTT.

The gene calls are TRBV5-1 and TRBJ1-1; possible D gene TRBD1, 5 bases. This CDR3 has 15 amino acids. The ends were cut back, 0 bases at V and 11 bases at J, with 20 bases in the middle. Germline loops: CDR1 SGHRS, CDR2 YFSETQ. Written as DNA, the CDR3 is TGCGCCAGCAGCTTGGGTGGAGGGGCTGGCCCAGGGGCTTTCTTT. It specifies CASSLGGGAGPGAFF.

This clone came up once. The chain couples TRBV29-1 to TRBJ2-7; 9 bases are shared with TRBD1. V lost 7 bases and J lost 1; bases outside the gene matches: 5. CDR3 length equals 13 residues. Germline loops: CDR1 SQVTM, CDR2 ANQGSEA. In nucleotides, the CDR3 is TGCAGCGCTGCCGGGACAGGGTCCTACGAGCAGTACTTC. As protein: CSAAGTGSYEQYF.

The gene calls are TRBV6-1 and TRBJ2-1; 10 bases match TRBD2. This CDR3 is 15 amino acids long. Germline CDR1 and CDR2: MNHNS and SASEGT. V shed 2 bases, J shed 15 bases, and the junction held 13 bases outside the gene matches. The CDR3 bases are TGTGCCAGCAGTGAACGGAGCGGGGGGGCGGAATTCTTGTTCTTC. This gives the protein CASSERSGGAEFLFF.

This clone was observed a handful of times. The chain employs TRBV6-1 and TRBJ2-5; the match to TRBD1 covers 11 bases. V lost 4 bases, J lost 3 bases, and 4 bases stayed unmatched. Germline V gene sequence: CDR1 MNHNS, CDR2 SASEGT. This CDR3 is 15 amino acids long. CDR3 in amino acids: CASSAGTGGKETQYF. The CDR3 nucleotides read TGTGCCAGCAGTGCCGGGACAGGGGGGAAAGAGACCCAGTACTTC.

This clone was seen only once. The chain combines TRBV6-6 with TRBJ1-2; TRBD1 aligns across 9 bases. CDR1 MNHNY and CDR2 SVGAGI come from the germline V gene (reference sequence). The V segment lost 5 bases and the J segment 6 bases; nucleotides outside the gene matches: 4. This CDR3 has 13 residues. For the CDR3, the DNA is TGTGCCAGCAGTACGGGACAGGGAGATGGCTACACCTTC. Residues: CASSTGQGDGYTF.

V is TRBV5-1 and J is TRBJ2-3; TRBD1 matches 7 bases. The CDR3 has 14 amino acids. Germline V gene lookup returns CDR1 SGHRS and CDR2 YFSETQ. Germline trimming cut 2 bases from V and 6 bases from J; bases unmatched to any gene: 6. DNA for the CDR3: TGCGCCAGCAGCTTCCGACAGGGTAGGGATACGCAGTATTTT. This encodes CASSFRQGRDTQYF.

The chain joins TRBV18 to TRBJ1-6; 8 bases agree with TRBD1. The CDR3 is 16 amino acids. The V and J ends lost 2 bases and 4 bases, in that order; junction bases with no gene match: 4. CDR1 is KGHSH, CDR2 LQKENI, per germline. CDR3 in DNA: TGTGCCAGCTCACCATCTCAGGGGGCGTATAATTCACCCCTCCACTTT. This sequence encodes CASSPSQGAYNSPLHF.

This clone was picked up one time. This chain connects TRBV27 to TRBJ2-5; TRBD1 is a possible D gene (5 bases). V dropped 4 bases and J dropped 2 bases, with 8 bases sitting between them. The CDR3 covers 13 residues. CDR1 and CDR2 from the germline V gene are MNHEY and SMNVEV (reference sequence). The CDR3 DNA reads TGTGCCAGCAGTTATTCAGGGCAAGAGACCCAGTACTTC. It codes for CASSYSGQETQYF.

The chain uses TRBV2 and TRBJ2-7, with TRBD2 matching over 9 bases. The CDR3 totals 16 residues. The V segment lost 5 bases and the J segment 1 base; nucleotides outside the gene matches: 9. CDR1 and CDR2 from the germline V gene are SNHLY and FYNNEI. The CDR3 here is CASSQLAGLTSYEQYF. The CDR3 nucleotides are TGTGCCAGCAGTCAACTAGCGGGCCTCACTTCCTACGAGCAGTACTTC.

The DNA of the CDR3 is TGTGCCAGCAGCTTAGGAACAGGGCACTATGGCTACACCTTC. Protein product: CASSLGTGHYGYTF. This chain links TRBV13 with TRBJ1-2; maybe TRBD1 (6 bases). Looked up from germline, CDR1 is PRHDT and CDR2 is FYEKMQ (reference sequence). This CDR3 is 14 amino acids long. Trimming shortened V by 0 bases and J by 3 bases, and 8 bases separated the two germline ends.

This clone was recorded a few times. This sequence joins TRBV4-3 and TRBJ2-2, with D unclear. CDR1 LGHNA and CDR2 YSLEER come from the germline V gene. CDR3 length: 15 residues. Trimming shortened V by 0 bases and J by 6 bases, and 11 bases separated the two germline ends. The CDR3 sequence: CASSQDLIAPGELFF. The CDR3 DNA is TGCGCCAGCAGCCAAGATCTAATTGCGCCCGGGGAGCTGTTTTTT.

The chain uses TRBV9 and TRBJ1-2, with TRBD1 as a possible D gene (6 bases). Trimming removed 0 bases from V and 7 bases from J, with 7 bases in between. The V gene's germline CDR1 is SGDLS and CDR2 YYNGEE. This CDR3 region has 12 residues. The CDR3: CASSVVGAGYTF. CDR3 bases: TGTGCCAGCAGCGTAGTGGGGGCTGGCTACACCTTC.